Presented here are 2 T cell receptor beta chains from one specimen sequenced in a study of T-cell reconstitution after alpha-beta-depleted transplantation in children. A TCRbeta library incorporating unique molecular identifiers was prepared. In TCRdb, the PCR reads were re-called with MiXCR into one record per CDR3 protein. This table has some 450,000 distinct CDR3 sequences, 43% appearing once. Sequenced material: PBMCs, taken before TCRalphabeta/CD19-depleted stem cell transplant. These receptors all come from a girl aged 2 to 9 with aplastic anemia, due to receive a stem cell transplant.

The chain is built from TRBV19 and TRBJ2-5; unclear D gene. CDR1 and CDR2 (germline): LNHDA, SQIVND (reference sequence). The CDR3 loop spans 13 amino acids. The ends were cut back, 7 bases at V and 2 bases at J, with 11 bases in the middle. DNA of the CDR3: TGTGCCAGTAAACATGGCGGACAAGAGACCCAGTACTTC. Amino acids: CASKHGGQETQYF. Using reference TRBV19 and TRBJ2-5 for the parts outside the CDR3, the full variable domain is DGGITQSPKYLFRKEGQNVTLSCEQNLNHDAMYWYRQDPGQGLRLIYYSQIVNDFQKGDIAEGYSVSREKKESFPLTVTSAQKNPTAFYLCASKHGGQETQYFGPGTRLLVL.

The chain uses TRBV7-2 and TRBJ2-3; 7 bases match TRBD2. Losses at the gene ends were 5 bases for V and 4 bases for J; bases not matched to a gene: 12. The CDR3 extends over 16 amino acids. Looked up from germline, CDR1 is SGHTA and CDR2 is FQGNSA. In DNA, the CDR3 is TGTGCCAGCAGCCCCCAGACTAGCTGGATCCCAGATACGCAGTATTTT. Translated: CASSPQTSWIPDTQYF.